These 9 T cell receptor beta chains originate from one sample sequenced in a study of blood T cell repertoires in COVID-19. Clones were sequenced by immunoSEQ multiplex PCR, and TCRdb holds only the in-frame ones, with some missing. The repertoire has about 160,000 clones, 82% of them found once; the top ten carry approximately 21%. Sequencing input: peripheral blood. These receptors were collected from a woman of 80 years or more with acute or convalescent COVID-19.

About this clone: Within the sample, other DNA sequences also encode this same CDR3. This chain connects TRBV5-1 to TRBJ2-3; D unresolved. V was pared by 0 bases and J by 2 bases, with 7 bases between. The CDR3 sequence is 14 residues long. Germline CDR1 is SGHRS and CDR2 is YFSETQ. The CDR3: CASSLGASTDTQYF. The CDR3, as DNA: TGCGCCAGCAGCTTGGGGGCATCCACAGATACGCAGTATTTT.

The chain has TRBV5-4 and TRBJ1-2; 10 bases are shared with TRBD1. With 2 bases clipped from V and 7 bases from J, the junction kept 8 bases outside the gene matches. This CDR3 region has 15 residues. Germline V gene lookup returns CDR1 SGHNT and CDR2 YYREEE (reference sequence). The CDR3: CASSFGQGGRFGYTF. CDR3 nucleotides: TGTGCCAGCAGCTTCGGACAGGGGGGAAGGTTTGGCTACACCTTC.

The chain has TRBV7-2 and TRBJ1-1; 7 nucleotides match TRBD1. CDR3 length equals 15 residues. The germline V gene encodes CDR1 SGHTA and CDR2 FQGNSA. The junction had 9 bases not matched to a gene; V was cut back by 3 bases and J by 5 bases. The CDR3 DNA sequence: TGTGCCAGCAGCTTTCAGCAGGGGGGAAGGACTGAAGCTTTCTTT. Translated, it gives CASSFQQGGRTEAFF.

The V call is TRBV20-1, the J call TRBJ2-7, with 7 bases fitting TRBD2. This CDR3 comprises 11 residues. V dropped 6 bases and J dropped 3; count of bases not matched to a gene: 2. Germline V CDR1 and CDR2: DFQATT, SNEGSKA (reference sequence). The CDR3 region has the DNA TGCAGTGCACAGCGGGGCTACGAGCAGTACTTC. Translation gives CSAQRGYEQYF.

The rearrangement joins TRBV5-1 to TRBJ1-1; D gene ambiguous. Germline V gives CDR1 SGHRS, CDR2 YFSETQ. The CDR3 covers 12 residues. The V gene lost 0 bases and the J gene lost 3 bases, with 3 bases spanning the gap. CDR3 sequence reads: CASSLADTEAFF. CDR3 bases: TGCGCCAGCAGCTTGGCGGACACTGAAGCTTTCTTT.

The V call is TRBV7-2, the J call TRBJ2-1; TRBD2 agrees at 11 bases. This CDR3 region has 16 residues. Germline V gene data show CDR1 as SGHTA and CDR2 as FQGNSA. Losses at the gene ends were 4 bases for V and 11 bases for J; bases not matched to a gene: 13. This chain's CDR3 is CASSSNEASGRLKQFF. Here the CDR3 DNA reads TGTGCCAGCAGCTCCAATGAGGCTAGCGGGAGGTTGAAGCAGTTCTTC.

On this clone itself: Its ends do not fully match the called genes, so a read error is possible. The chain combines TRBV6-2 or TRBV6-3 with TRBJ2-2; TRBD2 matches 9 bases. The CDR3 loop spans 18 amino acids. CDR1 is MNHEY, CDR2 SVGEGT, per germline. The CDR3 spells CASSSFGSGRSNTGELFF. CDR3 nucleotide sequence: TGTGCCAGCAGTTCCTTCGGCAGCGGGAGGTCGAATACCGGGGAGCTGTTTTTT.

V is TRBV5-6 and J is TRBJ2-7; a weak D match, TRBD1 (7 bases). CDR3 length: 14 amino acids. Germline V lookup: CDR1 SGHDT, CDR2 YYEEEE. V dropped 2 bases and J dropped 5 bases, with 14 bases sitting between them. CDR3 loop: CASSFPQGGDEQYF. The CDR3 DNA sequence: TGTGCCAGCAGCTTCCCCCAGGGGGGCGACGAGCAGTACTTC.

The rearrangement links TRBV6-6 to TRBJ1-6, with D possibly being TRBD1 (6 bases). Trimming stripped 2 bases from V and 9 bases from J, with 14 bases between. The CDR3 sequence is 15 residues long. Germline V gives CDR1 MNHNY, CDR2 SVGAGI (reference sequence). CDR3 sequence reads: CASSYIAGDVSPLHF. CDR3 bases: TGTGCCAGCAGTTACATAGCAGGGGATGTTTCACCCCTCCACTTT.